This T cell receptor beta chain stems from a study of T cell changes during pregnancy in multiple sclerosis (dated by TCRdb to 2018 to 2020). General notes on the study: Changes in the T cell repertoire over the course of pregnancy were examined in this study in women with multiple sclerosis.

There are 16 amino acids in the CDR3, from cysteine to phenylalanine inclusive. The retained sequence is limited to the CDR3, 48 bases, with the frame set at the first base. Trimming costs V 3 bases and J 3 bases, and their ends lie 15 bases apart. From the germline V gene, CDR1 is ENHRY and CDR2 is SYGVKD. Libraries were made using the immunoSEQ multiplex PCR assay. Not all clones reach the TCRdb copy of this immuneACCESS table, which keeps in-frame sequences only. Checked studies attribute under half of the gap to unresolved V genes and leave the rest unexplained. A total of around 57,000 clones appear in this sample, almost 95% of them only once. The ten most abundant clones make up 0.25% of the sample. This clone has just one count. The antigen it binds to is not known. No quality values exist for individual bases; no much larger clone is one base distant.

The sequencing used CD4+ T cells from peripheral blood mononuclear cells, collected in the third trimester of pregnancy. This receptor was identified in a female donor with multiple sclerosis, enrolled in a pregnancy study. The chain employs TRBV10-3 and TRBJ1-5; the D gene is perhaps TRBD1, on 6 matching bases. The CDR3 corresponds to CAISEYRAPSNQPQHF. The DNA sequence reads TGTGCCATCAGTGAATACAGGGCCCCATCCAATCAGCCCCAGCATTTT.